A selection of T cell receptor beta chains follows, all from one sample in a study of neoadjuvant anti-PD-1 for oral cavity cancer. Method: immunoSEQ multiplex PCR; TCRdb's copy keeps in-frame clones and lacks some. The sample contains fewer than 90,000 clones, approximately 84% of which appear only once. The starting material was PBMCs, obtained before nivolumab (anti-PD-1) treatment. The source of these receptors is a person aged 40-85 years with oral cavity squamous cell carcinoma. The CDR3 runs from the conserved cysteine through the conserved F or W. Each record gives: clone size, J gene, V gene, D gene, CDR3 protein, CDR3 DNA. The D gene is left open where the match is weak. For some rows the clone size is stated as once, few or many, or as a class when expanded; others skip it.

clone_size: -
j_call: TRBJ1-1
v_call: TRBV5-1
d_call: -
cdr3_aa: CASSLANTEAFF
cdr3_nt: TGCGCCAGCAGCTTGGCCAACACTGAAGCTTTCTTT

clone_size: -
j_call: TRBJ2-1
v_call: TRBV9
d_call: -
cdr3_aa: CASSVEGYNEQFF
cdr3_nt: TGTGCCAGCAGCGTCGAGGGGTACAATGAGCAGTTCTTC

clone_size: few
j_call: TRBJ1-5
v_call: TRBV7-2
d_call: -
cdr3_aa: CASSLWGNQPQHF
cdr3_nt: TGTGCCAGCAGCTTATGGGGGAATCAGCCCCAGCATTTT

clone_size: -
j_call: TRBJ1-5
v_call: TRBV6-5
d_call: -
cdr3_aa: CASSSGQLSNQPQHF
cdr3_nt: TGTGCCAGCAGCTCCGGACAACTTAGCAATCAGCCCCAGCATTTT

clone_size: once
j_call: TRBJ2-4
v_call: TRBV25-1
d_call: -
cdr3_aa: CASSESGVGLGNIQYF
cdr3_nt: TGTGCCAGCAGTGAATCGGGAGTCGGTCTAGGAAACATTCAGTACTTC

clone_size: few
j_call: TRBJ1-1
v_call: TRBV18
d_call: -
cdr3_aa: CASSPEPSSGGMNTEAFF
cdr3_nt: TGTGCCAGCTCACCCGAACCCAGCTCCGGCGGGATGAACACTGAAGCTTTCTTT

clone_size: -
j_call: TRBJ1-3
v_call: TRBV10-2
d_call: -
cdr3_aa: CASSEPQGSGNTIYF
cdr3_nt: TGCGCCAGCAGTGAGCCACAGGGTTCGGGAAACACCATATATTTT

clone_size: few
j_call: TRBJ2-1
v_call: TRBV11-2
d_call: TRBD2
cdr3_aa: CASSLRTSGYNEQFF
cdr3_nt: TGTGCCAGCAGCTTAAGGACTAGCGGATACAATGAGCAGTTCTTC

clone_size: -
j_call: TRBJ2-7
v_call: TRBV6-1
d_call: -
cdr3_aa: CASSAWGQTYEQYF
cdr3_nt: TGTGCCAGCAGCGCCTGGGGACAAACCTACGAGCAGTACTTC

clone_size: -
j_call: TRBJ2-3
v_call: TRBV6-6
d_call: -
cdr3_aa: CASRPGGGKDTQYF
cdr3_nt: TGTGCCAGCAGGCCGGGAGGGGGCAAAGATACGCAGTATTTT